The 7 T cell receptor beta chains below all came from one sample that was sequenced in a study of T cell responses to AZD1222 COVID-19 vaccine. This table comes from immunoSEQ multiplex PCR, and its TCRdb copy is limited to in-frame clones, with some not included. Seen here are 95,000 to 150,000 clones, around 91% observed once, and the top ten hold approximately 1.5%. The input for sequencing was peripheral blood, taken on day 0 of AZD1222 vaccination. The receptors were sampled from an adult in good health.

The chain carries TRBV5-6 and TRBJ1-4; 7 nucleotides match TRBD1. Germline lookup yields CDR1 SGHDT and CDR2 YYEEEE. J was trimmed by 3 bases and V by 3 bases; bases with no gene match: 8. This CDR3 contains 16 residues. Here the CDR3 DNA reads TGTGCCAGCAGCTACTTCGACAGGGACTCTAATGAAAAACTGTTTTTT. Protein: CASSYFDRDSNEKLFF. Filled out from reference TRBV5-6 and TRBJ1-4, the complete variable domain reads DAGVTQSPTHLIKTRGQQVTLRCSPKSGHDTVSWYQQALGQGPQFIFQYYEEEERQRGNFPDRFSGHQFPNYSSELNVNALLLGDSALYLCASSYFDRDSNEKLFFGSGTQLSVL.

The chain links TRBV6-5 to TRBJ2-5, with D perhaps given as TRBD1 or TRBD2 (5 bases each). Germline CDR1 and CDR2: MNHEY and SVGAGI. Trimming took 5 bases from V and 5 from J, leaving 12 bases between them. The CDR3 covers 13 residues. The CDR3 DNA is TGTGCCAGCAGTCCCCGGGGCTGGGAGACCCAGTACTTC. It encodes CASSPRGWETQYF.

This rearrangement joins TRBV6-1 to TRBJ1-6; 10 nucleotides agree with TRBD1. Germline CDR1 is MNHNS and CDR2 is SASEGT. Unmatched junction bases numbered 4, after V lost 2 bases and J lost 6 bases. The CDR3 spans 16 residues. As DNA, the CDR3 is TGTGCCAGCAGTGAACGACAGGGGGCGAGTAATTCACCCCTCCACTTT. It encodes CASSERQGASNSPLHF.

The chain links TRBV12-3 or TRBV12-4 to TRBJ2-2; D might be TRBD1 (5 bases). The ends were cut back, 9 bases at V and 2 bases at J, with 10 bases in the middle. The CDR3 runs to 13 residues. The CDR3 reads CASDSTNTGELFF. The CDR3 DNA sequence: TGTGCCAGTGACAGCACAAACACCGGGGAGCTGTTTTTT.

The genes are TRBV29-1 and TRBJ1-1, with a possible D match to TRBD1 (6 bases). Trimming left V 3 bases short and J 0 bases short, with 8 bases between. Germline loops: CDR1 SQVTM, CDR2 ANQGSEA. CDR3 length equals 13 residues. CDR3 in amino acids: CSVEDSMNTEAFF. CDR3 bases: TGCAGCGTTGAGGACAGCATGAACACTGAAGCTTTCTTT.

V gene TRBV19 combines with J gene TRBJ1-1; D call uncertain. The CDR3 contains 11 residues. The V and J ends lost 5 bases and 6 bases respectively, with 7 bases between them. CDR1 is LNHDA and CDR2 is SQIVND in the germline V gene (reference sequence). CDR3 sequence: CASSGEAEAFF. The CDR3 DNA reads TGTGCCAGTAGTGGAGAGGCTGAAGCTTTCTTT.

The CDR3 coding sequence is TGTGCCAGCAGCACCACGAGTAATGAAAAACTGTTTTTT. As protein: CASSTTSNEKLFF. The V and J genes are TRBV5-5 and TRBJ1-4, with D unclear. Germline CDR1 reads SGHKS; CDR2 reads YYEKEE (reference sequence). V was shortened by 4 bases and J by 4 bases, with 8 bases between the two germline ends. The CDR3 loop spans 13 amino acids.